These 27 T cell receptor beta chains share one sample of origin, sequenced in a study of shared clonotypes between healthy human individuals. Measured with immunoSEQ multiplex PCR; TCRdb has only the in-frame clones, and not every one. The sample holds 1,400,000 or so clones; 98% are singletons and the top ten take about 0.35%. Material: naive CD4+ T cells sorted from blood. Subset indicated: CD45RA+ positively selected. All receptors derive from a man aged 25 to 40 in good health.

The rearrangement uses TRBV7-1 and TRBJ1-2; D remains ambiguous. TRBV7-1 is labeled an ORF, and its function is uncertain. CDR3 size: 13 residues. Between the trimmed V and J ends, which lost 5 bases and 3 bases, there was a span of 10 bases. CDR3 in DNA: TGTGCCAGCAGCGCCGGGGTTTACTATGGCTACACCTTC. Its protein is CASSAGVYYGYTF.

This chain uses TRBV7-3 with TRBJ2-3; D perhaps matches TRBD2 (5 bases). From germline, CDR1 is SGHTA and CDR2 FQGTGA. CDR3 length equals 13 residues. The V end was cut by 5 bases, the J end by 3 bases, with 9 bases between. CDR3 sequence reads: CASSNTRTDTQYF. DNA for the CDR3: TGTGCCAGCAGCAACACTAGGACAGATACGCAGTATTTT.

The chain couples TRBV11-2 to TRBJ2-1; no definite D call. Germline V lookup: CDR1 SGHAT, CDR2 FQNNGV. CDR3 length equals 11 residues. Deletions cut 2 bases from V and 6 bases from J, with 2 bases between. CDR3 in amino acids: CASSLSNEQFF. CDR3 sequence (DNA): TGTGCCAGCAGCTTAAGCAATGAGCAGTTCTTC.

The rearrangement uses TRBV18 and TRBJ2-7, with TRBD1 identical over 7 bases. The CDR3 runs to 14 residues. CDR1 and CDR2 (germline): KGHSH, LQKENI. Trimming cost V 0 bases and J 3 bases; bases outside gene matches: 2. In DNA form, the CDR3 reads TGTGCCAGCTCACCACCGGGACAGAACTACGAGCAGTACTTC. It specifies CASSPPGQNYEQYF.

CDR3 amino acids: CASTGGIIAYF. The CDR3 nucleotides are TGTGCCAGCACCGGGGGGATAATCGCTTACTTC. The rearrangement uses TRBV28 and TRBJ2-4, with 7 positions matching TRBD2. The CDR3 runs 11 residues. Unmatched junction bases numbered 10, after V lost 7 bases and J lost 16 bases. Germline lookup yields CDR1 MDHEN and CDR2 SYDVKM.

This clone has just one count. V usage is TRBV9 and J usage is TRBJ2-7, with D possibly TRBD2 on 6 matching bases. The CDR3 covers 17 residues. V gave up 0 bases and J gave up 3 bases, with 19 bases separating them. The germline CDR1 and CDR2 sequences are SGDLS and YYNGEE. The CDR3 region has the DNA TGTGCCAGCAGCGTAGCTTTTGTGTCGGGGGAATACTACGAGCAGTACTTC. Residues: CASSVAFVSGEYYEQYF.

The rearrangement joins TRBV29-1 to TRBJ2-7; 8 bases fit TRBD2. Germline V gene sequence: CDR1 SQVTM, CDR2 ANQGSEA. The ends lost 8 bases at V and 5 bases at J; junction bases unmatched: 14. This CDR3 spans 14 amino acids. In DNA, the CDR3 is TGCAGCTTTTCTCGCATGGGACTAGTTCACGAGCAGTACTTC. It translates to CSFSRMGLVHEQYF.

This clone is a singleton in its sample. This chain links TRBV2 with TRBJ1-5; D might be TRBD1 (6 bases). CDR1 SNHLY and CDR2 FYNNEI come from the germline V gene. V was clipped by 4 bases and J by 7 bases, with 17 bases between them. CDR3 size: 15 residues. The CDR3 protein is CASSGGGGTGQPQHF. CDR3 DNA sequence: TGTGCCAGCAGTGGGGGGGGCGGCACAGGACAGCCCCAGCATTTT.

V is TRBV6-1 and J is TRBJ2-3; D gene ambiguous. Germline CDR1 and CDR2: MNHNS and SASEGT. The CDR3 has 16 amino acids. V gave up 0 bases and J gave up 1 base, with 11 bases separating them. The CDR3 nucleotides read TGTGCCAGCAGTGAAGCCGCAATCTGGGGCACAGATACGCAGTATTTT. It yields the protein CASSEAAIWGTDTQYF.

V is TRBV29-1 and J is TRBJ2-1; possible D gene TRBD1, 6 bases. CDR3 size: 16 residues. Germline assignment: CDR1 SQVTM and CDR2 ANQGSEA. V dropped 3 bases and J dropped 2 bases, with 17 bases sitting between them. The CDR3 DNA reads TGCAGCGTTGATGTCCTTACAGGGACAACCTACAATGAGCAGTTCTTC. Its translation is CSVDVLTGTTYNEQFF.

About this clone: The same CDR3 arises from other DNA sequences in this sample as well. The CDR3 DNA reads TGCGCCAGCAGCCCTGGGACTAGCGCATACAATGAGCAGTTCTTC. Encoded protein: CASSPGTSAYNEQFF. The chain joins TRBV5-1 to TRBJ2-1; 10 positions agree with TRBD2. The CDR3 length is 15 residues. Germline CDR1 and CDR2: SGHRS and YFSETQ. Trimming cost V 4 bases and J 4 bases; bases outside gene matches: 5. Combining the CDR3 with reference TRBV5-1 and TRBJ2-1 gives the whole variable domain KAGVTQTPRYLIKTRGQQVTLSCSPISGHRSVSWYQQTPGQGLQFLFEYFSETQRNKGNFPGRFSGRQFSNSRSEMNVSTLELGDSALYLCASSPGTSAYNEQFFGPGTRLTVL.

As regards this clone: This specimen includes other DNA sequences encoding the same CDR3. The chain couples TRBV7-2 to TRBJ1-3; D perhaps matches TRBD1 (6 bases). The CDR3 has 14 residues. V was pared by 3 bases and J by 4 bases, with 10 bases between. Germline CDR1 reads SGHTA; CDR2 reads FQGNSA. The CDR3 loop reads CASSLTGSGNTIYF. CDR3 bases: TGTGCCAGCAGCTTGACAGGTAGCGGAAACACCATATATTTT.

The chain joins TRBV5-8 to TRBJ1-5; maybe TRBD1 (5 bases). This CDR3 contains 16 residues. V lost 2 bases to trimming and J lost 9 bases, with 21 bases between them. Germline lookup yields CDR1 SGHTS and CDR2 YDEGEE. The CDR3 region is CASSFGGAAQVGPQHF. Written as DNA, the CDR3 is TGTGCCAGCAGCTTTGGAGGGGCGGCTCAGGTTGGGCCCCAGCATTTT.

The chain combines TRBV5-1 with TRBJ2-1; D is unclear. Deletions cut 3 bases from V and 3 bases from J, with 13 bases between. The CDR3 consists of 15 residues. CDR1 is SGHRS and CDR2 is YFSETQ in the germline V gene. CDR3 amino acids: CASSSGDPLYNEQFF. The CDR3 DNA reads TGCGCCAGCAGCTCAGGCGATCCCCTCTACAATGAGCAGTTCTTC.

This chain uses TRBV13 with TRBJ1-2, with unresolved D. V was cut by 0 bases and J by 2 bases, with 1 base left in between. The CDR3 consists of 12 residues. CDR1 PRHDT and CDR2 FYEKMQ come from the germline V gene (reference sequence). CDR3 loop: CASSLGNYGYTF. CDR3 bases: TGTGCCAGCAGCTTAGGAAACTATGGCTACACCTTC. The whole variable domain, filled in from reference TRBV13 and TRBJ1-2, reads AAGVIQSPRHLIKEKRETATLKCYPIPRHDTVYWYQQGPGQDPQFLISFYEKMQSDKGSIPDRFSAQQFSDYHSELNMSSLELGDSALYFCASSLGNYGYTFGSGTRLTVV.

The CDR3 DNA sequence: TGTGCCAGCAGCCCTCCCGTCCGGGTTGGGAGCACTGAAGCTTTCTTT. It translates to CASSPPVRVGSTEAFF. The rearrangement uses TRBV7-9 and TRBJ1-1; D is unclear. V lost 5 bases, J lost 4 bases, and 20 bases lay in between. The V gene's germline CDR1 is SEHNR and CDR2 FQNEAQ (reference sequence). This CDR3 is built from 16 residues.

The V and J genes are TRBV11-2 and TRBJ2-1; possibly TRBD1 or TRBD2 for D (5 bases each). The germline CDR1 and CDR2 sequences are SGHAT and FQNNGV. Trimming stripped 1 base from V and 9 bases from J, with 7 bases between. This CDR3 is built from 12 residues. The CDR3: CASSLVGREQFF. The CDR3 DNA follows: TGTGCCAGCAGCTTAGTGGGACGTGAGCAGTTCTTC.

The gene calls are TRBV14 and TRBJ1-3; D gene ambiguous. The V gene lost 1 base and the J gene lost 0 bases, with 7 bases spanning the gap. The CDR3 extends over 15 amino acids. Germline CDR1 is SGHDN and CDR2 is FVKESK. CDR3 coding DNA: TGTGCCAGCAGCCAAGTTTACCCCTCTGGAAACACCATATATTTT. Translation: CASSQVYPSGNTIYF.

The chain is built from TRBV6-5 and TRBJ2-7; 7 bases agree with TRBD1. The CDR3 covers 13 residues. Trimming at V came to 1 base and at J to 12 bases, leaving 9 bases not matched to a gene. Germline V gene data show CDR1 as MNHEY and CDR2 as SVGAGI. CDR3 sequence: CASSYFPGGFWYF. In DNA form, the CDR3 reads TGTGCCAGCAGTTACTTTCCAGGGGGTTTTTGGTACTTC.

The count of this clone is one. The V gene is TRBV5-8, the J gene TRBJ2-3, with TRBD1 matching 7 bases. The germline CDR1 and CDR2 sequences are SGHTS and YDEGEE. The J segment lost 0 bases and the V segment lost 0 bases, leaving 4 bases of the junction unmatched. The CDR3 has 16 residues. Written as DNA, the CDR3 is TGTGCCAGCAGCTTGGGGGACAGCTATAGCACAGATACGCAGTATTTT. Translation gives CASSLGDSYSTDTQYF. The full variable domain, in which reference TRBV5-8 and TRBJ2-3 provide the parts outside the CDR3, is EAGVTQSPTHLIKTRGQQATLRCSPISGHTSVYWYQQALGLGLQFLLWYDEGEERNRGNFPPRFSGRQFPNYSSELNVNALELEDSALYLCASSLGDSYSTDTQYFGPGTRLTVL.

The gene calls are TRBV7-6 and TRBJ2-7; D remains unclear. The CDR3 sequence is 14 residues long. CDR1 is SGHVS and CDR2 is FNYEAQ in the germline V gene. Trimming took 2 bases from V and 2 from J, leaving 10 bases between them. CDR3 sequence (DNA): TGTGCCAGCAGCTTATCCTTAGACACCTACGAGCAGTACTTC. Translating gives CASSLSLDTYEQYF.

The chain links TRBV4-1 to TRBJ2-1; the D gene is possibly TRBD1 (5 bases). Germline V gene lookup returns CDR1 MGHRA and CDR2 YSYEKL. CDR3 length: 16 residues. V was cut by 2 bases and J by 0 bases, with 11 bases left in between. For the CDR3, the DNA is TGCGCCAGCAGCCAACGACAGCACAACTCCTACAATGAGCAGTTCTTC. Protein product: CASSQRQHNSYNEQFF.

This clone occurred once. The CDR3 loop is CASSFLALAGGLFF. CDR3 bases: TGTGCCAGCAGTTTCCTCGCCTTAGCGGGAGGCTTGTTCTTC. The chain is built from TRBV28 and TRBJ2-1, with 10 bases that match TRBD2. The CDR3 contains 14 residues. CDR1 is MDHEN and CDR2 is SYDVKM in the germline V gene. V shed 3 bases, J shed 15 bases, and the junction held 11 bases outside the gene matches.

The chain is built from TRBV28 and TRBJ1-4; D gene unclear. Germline V gene data show CDR1 as MDHEN and CDR2 as SYDVKM. This CDR3 is 14 amino acids long. V lost 5 bases, J lost 8 bases, and 15 bases lay in between. The CDR3 region has the DNA TGTGCCAGCAGTCTCCGGGATTCAGAGGAAAAACTGTTTTTT. It codes for CASSLRDSEEKLFF.

The V gene is TRBV28, the J gene TRBJ2-7; either TRBD1 or TRBD2 may fit D (5 bases each). Germline values: CDR1 MDHEN, CDR2 SYDVKM. Between the trimmed V and J ends, which lost 5 bases and 5 bases, there was a span of 16 bases. The CDR3 runs to 14 residues. The CDR3 protein is CASSLRGPGNEQYF. In nucleotides, the CDR3 is TGTGCCAGCAGTCTTCGGGGACCTGGAAACGAGCAGTACTTC.

J is TRBJ2-1 and V is TRBV4-1; 8 positions agree with TRBD2. Germline loops: CDR1 MGHRA, CDR2 YSYEKL. Germline trimming cut 1 base from V and 4 bases from J; bases unmatched to any gene: 6. The CDR3 has 16 residues. The CDR3 spells CASSQASGGIYNEQFF. Written as DNA, the CDR3 is TGCGCCAGCAGCCAAGCCTCGGGGGGGATATACAATGAGCAGTTCTTC.

The rearrangement joins TRBV29-1 to TRBJ2-3; TRBD2 agrees at 10 bases. Germline V CDR1 and CDR2: SQVTM, ANQGSEA. This CDR3 has 19 residues. V shed 4 bases and J 4 bases; nucleotides not matched to a gene: 20. The CDR3 DNA follows: TGCAGCGTTGTTTTTTCTCGAGCGGGAGGGCCCGAGTATTCAGATACGCAGTATTTT. This translates into CSVVFSRAGGPEYSDTQYF.